The clone carrying this T cell receptor beta chain was seen more than once but under ten times. Its specificity is unknown. Sequencing used immunoSEQ multiplex PCR; TCRdb keeps in-frame clones, though not all of them. This table has 9,500 to 12,000 clones, 81% appearing once. This specimen belongs to a study of follicular helper T cells after annual influenza vaccination. Whole-study context: Sampling occurred days 0, 7 and 28 after each influenza vaccination.

This CDR3 has 14 residues. Germline values: CDR1 MGHRA, CDR2 YSYEKL. V was clipped by 5 bases and J by 5 bases; unmatched bases: 5. Indicated time point: 2015-2016 season, pre-vaccination. ICOS+CD38+ and ICOS-CD38- fractions were sorted from non-naive CD4+CXCR5+PD-1+ cells. Study observations and caveats: ICOS-CD38- cTfh most often held earlier Day 7 ICOS+CD38+ clones. ICOS+CD38+ cTfh clonality change tracked circulating plasmablast frequency change.

The rearrangement joins TRBV4-1 to TRBJ2-3; 9 nucleotides agree with TRBD1. This sequence was found in an adult who received the influenza vaccine. Sequenced here: CXCR5+ CD38- circulating T follicular helper cells from blood, sampled on the day of influenza vaccination. Subset specified: circulating Tfh, non-naive CD4+CXCR5+PD-1+ (ICOS+CD38+ or ICOS-CD38-). The CDR3: CASSGTDRGDTQYF. The CDR3 DNA reads TGCGCCAGCAGCGGAACGGACAGGGGAGATACGCAGTATTTT.